The rows below give T cell receptor beta chains drawn from one sample of a study of T cell responses to AZD1222 COVID-19 vaccine. Generated by immunoSEQ multiplex PCR, the TCRdb table keeps only in-frame clones and is missing some. The sample contains roughly 120,000 clones, around 84% of which appear only once. The sequenced sample was peripheral blood, obtained on day 0 of AZD1222 vaccination. These receptors were taken from an adult in good health. Both conserved end residues are part of each CDR3. The order of the fields is CDR3 protein, CDR3 DNA, D gene, V gene, clone size, J gene. D genes are given only for firm matches. Clone size is given for some rows only: seen once, a few or many times, or a class if the clone is expanded.

CDR3 protein: CASSLLGLAAYNEQFF
CDR3 DNA: TGCGCCAGCAGCCTACTCGGACTAGCGGCATACAATGAGCAGTTCTTC
D gene: TRBD2
V gene: TRBV4-1
clone size: NA
J gene: TRBJ2-1

CDR3 protein: CASSPQGDFAPLHF
CDR3 DNA: TGTGCCAGTAGTCCACAGGGCGACTTTGCACCCCTCCACTTT
D gene: NA
V gene: TRBV19
clone size: NA
J gene: TRBJ1-6

CDR3 protein: CASSEIRGSGNTIYF
CDR3 DNA: TGTGCCAGCAGTGAGATCAGGGGCTCTGGAAACACCATATATTTT
D gene: NA
V gene: TRBV2
clone size: few
J gene: TRBJ1-3

CDR3 protein: CASSQGATLADTQYF
CDR3 DNA: TGTGCCAGCAGCCAGGGGGCTACCCTCGCAGATACGCAGTATTTT
D gene: NA
V gene: TRBV3-1/TRBV3-2
clone size: NA
J gene: TRBJ2-3

CDR3 protein: CASRPTPGGLNPSYNEQFF
CDR3 DNA: TGTGCCAGTAGGCCTACCCCAGGGGGGCTCAACCCCTCTTACAATGAGCAGTTCTTC
D gene: NA
V gene: TRBV19
clone size: NA
J gene: TRBJ2-1

CDR3 protein: CASSLYRVLGYTF
CDR3 DNA: TGTGCCAGCAGTTTATACAGGGTGCTTGGCTACACCTTC
D gene: NA
V gene: TRBV12-3/TRBV12-4
clone size: NA
J gene: TRBJ1-2

CDR3 protein: CAWSTGLTDTQYF
CDR3 DNA: TGTGCCTGGAGTACAGGGCTCACAGATACGCAGTATTTT
D gene: NA
V gene: TRBV30
clone size: NA
J gene: TRBJ2-3

CDR3 protein: CASTLRPGQGKNNEQFF
CDR3 DNA: TGCGCCAGCACCCTTCGGCCGGGACAGGGGAAGAACAATGAGCAGTTCTTC
D gene: TRBD1
V gene: TRBV4-1
clone size: NA
J gene: TRBJ2-1

CDR3 protein: CASSFRDRAYGYTF
CDR3 DNA: TGTGCCAGCAGCTTTAGGGACAGGGCCTATGGCTACACCTTC
D gene: TRBD1
V gene: TRBV5-5
clone size: NA
J gene: TRBJ1-2

CDR3 protein: CASSERHNYGYTF
CDR3 DNA: TGTGCCAGCAGTGAGAGGCATAACTATGGCTACACCTTC
D gene: NA
V gene: TRBV6-1
clone size: NA
J gene: TRBJ1-2

CDR3 protein: CASSLPSGTGYPEAFF
CDR3 DNA: TGTGCCAGCAGCTTACCATCCGGGACAGGGTACCCTGAAGCTTTCTTT
D gene: TRBD1
V gene: TRBV13
clone size: NA
J gene: TRBJ1-1

CDR3 protein: CASSLEGGGYTF
CDR3 DNA: TGTGCCAGCAGCTTGGAGGGTGGAGGCTACACCTTC
D gene: NA
V gene: TRBV5-5
clone size: NA
J gene: TRBJ1-2

CDR3 protein: CASSLVGGSNQPQHF
CDR3 DNA: TGCGCCAGCAGCTTGGTAGGGGGGAGCAATCAGCCCCAGCATTTT
D gene: NA
V gene: TRBV5-1
clone size: NA
J gene: TRBJ1-5

CDR3 protein: CATSRGDQGNYGYTF
CDR3 DNA: TGTGCCACCAGCAGGGGGGATCAGGGTAACTATGGCTACACCTTC
D gene: NA
V gene: TRBV15
clone size: NA
J gene: TRBJ1-2

CDR3 protein: CASSETLYEQYF
CDR3 DNA: TGTGCCAGCAGTGAAACGCTTTACGAGCAGTACTTC
D gene: NA
V gene: TRBV6-1
clone size: NA
J gene: TRBJ2-7

CDR3 protein: CASSLRTSGSGTDTQYF
CDR3 DNA: TGTGCCAGCAGCCTCCGGACTAGCGGGAGTGGGACAGATACGCAGTATTTT
D gene: TRBD2
V gene: TRBV4-2
clone size: NA
J gene: TRBJ2-3

CDR3 protein: CASSSGLRGYTF
CDR3 DNA: TGTGCCAGCAGTTCGGGGTTGCGGGGCTACACCTTC
D gene: NA
V gene: TRBV12-3/TRBV12-4
clone size: NA
J gene: TRBJ1-2

CDR3 protein: CASSPQSPNQPQHF
CDR3 DNA: TGTGCCAGCAGTCCCCAAAGCCCGAATCAGCCCCAGCATTTT
D gene: NA
V gene: TRBV28
clone size: many
J gene: TRBJ1-5

CDR3 protein: CASSLAGTSGDNEQFF
CDR3 DNA: TGTGCCAGCAGCTTAGCGGGCACTAGCGGTGACAATGAGCAGTTCTTC
D gene: TRBD2
V gene: TRBV7-9
clone size: once
J gene: TRBJ2-1

CDR3 protein: CASSVSPKDNEQFF
CDR3 DNA: TGTGCCAGCAGCGTGTCCCCAAAGGACAATGAGCAGTTCTTC
D gene: NA
V gene: TRBV5-4
clone size: few
J gene: TRBJ2-1

CDR3 protein: CASSQEAELYGYTF
CDR3 DNA: TGTGCCAGCAGCCAAGAGGCGGAACTCTATGGCTACACCTTC
D gene: NA
V gene: TRBV3-1/TRBV3-2
clone size: NA
J gene: TRBJ1-2

CDR3 protein: CASSPGEYGYTF
CDR3 DNA: TGTGCCAGCAGTCCCGGTGAATATGGCTACACCTTC
D gene: NA
V gene: TRBV12-3/TRBV12-4
clone size: NA
J gene: TRBJ1-2

CDR3 protein: CASSLGMGGAGYTF
CDR3 DNA: TGCGCCAGCAGCTTGGGGATGGGGGGAGCTGGCTACACCTTC
D gene: NA
V gene: TRBV5-1
clone size: NA
J gene: TRBJ1-2

CDR3 protein: CASSLTGVISGNTIYF
CDR3 DNA: TGTGCCAGCAGCCTCACAGGGGTAATCTCTGGAAACACCATATATTTT
D gene: TRBD1
V gene: TRBV3-1/TRBV3-2
clone size: NA
J gene: TRBJ1-3

CDR3 protein: CASSYSTRRRPEQYF
CDR3 DNA: TGTGCCAGCAGTTACTCGACCAGGCGGAGGCCCGAGCAGTACTTC
D gene: NA
V gene: TRBV6-2/TRBV6-3
clone size: once
J gene: TRBJ2-7

CDR3 protein: CASSLDPAGLSYEQYF
CDR3 DNA: TGCGCCAGCAGCTTGGATCCGGCGGGACTCTCCTACGAGCAGTACTTC
D gene: NA
V gene: TRBV5-1
clone size: NA
J gene: TRBJ2-7